These T cell receptor beta chains were read from a single sample in a study of T cells in placental villitis. Libraries were prepared by immunoSEQ multiplex PCR; TCRdb keeps only in-frame clonotypes and omits some of them. Seen here are about 6,300 clones, around 78% observed once, and the top ten hold under 9.5%. The sequenced sample consisted of placental tissue containing maternal and fetal cells. These TCRs come from a human patient with infectious villitis; the placental T cells may come from both mother and fetus. The CDR3 runs from the conserved cysteine through the conserved F or W. The D gene is left open where the match is weak. Where a row states a size, it is once, few, many or the class of an expanded clone; other rows omit it.

v_gene: TRBV15
d_gene: -
j_gene: TRBJ2-3
abundance: -
CDR3nt: TGTGCCACCAGCAGAGAAACAGCCCTGCAGGGAACAGATACGCAGTATTTT
CDR3aa: CATSRETALQGTDTQYF

v_gene: TRBV7-2
d_gene: -
j_gene: TRBJ1-4
abundance: few
CDR3nt: TGTGCCAGCAGCCTACAAGCCCCGGCAGACTCTAATGAAAAACTGTTTTTT
CDR3aa: CASSLQAPADSNEKLFF

v_gene: TRBV3-1/TRBV3-2
d_gene: -
j_gene: TRBJ2-5
abundance: -
CDR3nt: TGTGCCAGCAGCCAAGAAGGAGCAGCCCAAGAGACCCAGTACTTC
CDR3aa: CASSQEGAAQETQYF

v_gene: TRBV6-2/TRBV6-3
d_gene: -
j_gene: TRBJ1-4
abundance: -
CDR3nt: TGTGCCAGCAGTTACTTCCAGTTTGAAAAACTGTTTTTT
CDR3aa: CASSYFQFEKLFF

v_gene: TRBV7-9
d_gene: -
j_gene: TRBJ2-1
abundance: -
CDR3nt: TGTGCCAGCAGCTCAAAAAGCGGGGAGCAGTTCTTC
CDR3aa: CASSSKSGEQFF

v_gene: TRBV9
d_gene: -
j_gene: TRBJ1-2
abundance: -
CDR3nt: TGTGCCAGCAGAGTTAAATATGGCTACACCTTC
CDR3aa: CASRVKYGYTF

v_gene: TRBV25-1
d_gene: TRBD1
j_gene: TRBJ1-4
abundance: -
CDR3nt: TGTGCCAGCAGTGAGGGACAGGGGGCAGCAAATGAAAAACTGTTTTTT
CDR3aa: CASSEGQGAANEKLFF

v_gene: TRBV6-2/TRBV6-3
d_gene: TRBD1
j_gene: TRBJ1-5
abundance: -
CDR3nt: TGTGCCAGCAGTTACAATCGGACAGGGGTTATTAGCAATCAGCCCCAGCATTTT
CDR3aa: CASSYNRTGVISNQPQHF

v_gene: TRBV6-5
d_gene: -
j_gene: TRBJ1-3
abundance: -
CDR3nt: TGTGCCAGCAGTTCCATTCAGGGTCTTGGAAACACCATATATTTT
CDR3aa: CASSSIQGLGNTIYF

v_gene: TRBV19
d_gene: -
j_gene: TRBJ1-6
abundance: -
CDR3nt: TGTGCCAGTAGTACAGGGGCACCCCTCCACTTT
CDR3aa: CASSTGAPLHF

v_gene: TRBV1
d_gene: -
j_gene: TRBJ2-5
abundance: -
CDR3nt: TGCACCAGCAGCCCCGGAGGCGGGGGGTTAGAGACCCAGTACTTC
CDR3aa: CTSSPGGGGLETQYF

v_gene: TRBV11-2
d_gene: -
j_gene: TRBJ1-1
abundance: -
CDR3nt: TGTGCCAGCAGCTTACCCACAGAGACCGCAAACACTGAAGCTTTCTTT
CDR3aa: CASSLPTETANTEAFF

v_gene: TRBV4-3
d_gene: TRBD2
j_gene: TRBJ2-1
abundance: -
CDR3nt: TGCGCCAGCAGCCTCCGACTAGCGATCCTTTATGAGCAGTTCTTC
CDR3aa: CASSLRLAILYEQFF

v_gene: TRBV6-5
d_gene: -
j_gene: TRBJ2-2
abundance: -
CDR3nt: TGTGCCAGCAGCTTTGGGACGGGCACCGGGGAGCTGTTTTTT
CDR3aa: CASSFGTGTGELFF

v_gene: TRBV18
d_gene: -
j_gene: TRBJ1-2
abundance: -
CDR3nt: TGTGCCAGCTCACCGCAGGAGGGAGCTAACTATGGCTACACCTTC
CDR3aa: CASSPQEGANYGYTF

v_gene: TRBV7-3
d_gene: -
j_gene: TRBJ1-5
abundance: -
CDR3nt: TGTGCCAGCAGCTTAGGGGGCGGCAATCAGCCCCAGCATTTT
CDR3aa: CASSLGGGNQPQHF

v_gene: TRBV6-6
d_gene: -
j_gene: TRBJ1-4
abundance: -
CDR3nt: TGTGCCAGCGGACCCCGACAGCCCTCAACTAATGAAAAACTGTTTTTT
CDR3aa: CASGPRQPSTNEKLFF

v_gene: TRBV18
d_gene: TRBD1
j_gene: TRBJ2-7
abundance: -
CDR3nt: TGTGCCAGCTCACACACGGGACAGGGGACCTACGAGCAGTACTTC
CDR3aa: CASSHTGQGTYEQYF

v_gene: TRBV7-8
d_gene: TRBD2
j_gene: TRBJ2-1
abundance: -
CDR3nt: TGTGCCAGCAGCTTGGCGGGGGGAATAATCAACAATGAGCAGTTCTTC
CDR3aa: CASSLAGGIINNEQFF

v_gene: TRBV7-9
d_gene: -
j_gene: TRBJ2-5
abundance: -
CDR3nt: TGTGCCAGCAGCTTAACCGGGGGGACAGAAGAGACCCAGTACTTC
CDR3aa: CASSLTGGTEETQYF

v_gene: TRBV6-5
d_gene: -
j_gene: TRBJ1-6
abundance: -
CDR3nt: TGTGCCAGCAGTCAGACCCTTGGATCACCCCTCCACTTT
CDR3aa: CASSQTLGSPLHF

v_gene: TRBV2
d_gene: -
j_gene: TRBJ1-2
abundance: -
CDR3nt: TGTGCCAGCAGGGAAAGGGGAGGCTACACCTTC
CDR3aa: CASRERGGYTF

v_gene: TRBV2
d_gene: -
j_gene: TRBJ2-3
abundance: -
CDR3nt: TGTGCCAGCAGTAGGTGGGGGGATACGCAGTATTTT
CDR3aa: CASSRWGDTQYF

v_gene: TRBV28
d_gene: -
j_gene: TRBJ1-4
abundance: few
CDR3nt: TGTGCCAGCAGCCCTGCTAATGAAAAACTGTTTTTT
CDR3aa: CASSPANEKLFF

v_gene: TRBV4-1
d_gene: TRBD1
j_gene: TRBJ1-5
abundance: few
CDR3nt: TGCGCCAGCAGCCTCGGGACAGTTAATCAGCCCCAGCATTTT
CDR3aa: CASSLGTVNQPQHF

v_gene: TRBV3-1/TRBV3-2
d_gene: TRBD2
j_gene: TRBJ2-4
abundance: -
CDR3nt: TGTGCCAGCAGCCTCACTAGCGGGGGGGCCGGGCAAAACATTCAGTACTTC
CDR3aa: CASSLTSGGAGQNIQYF

v_gene: TRBV20-1
d_gene: TRBD2
j_gene: TRBJ2-5
abundance: -
CDR3nt: TGCAGTGCTAGTGTTGCGGGGGGGCCAGGGGAGACCCAGTACTTC
CDR3aa: CSASVAGGPGETQYF

v_gene: TRBV7-6
d_gene: -
j_gene: TRBJ2-7
abundance: -
CDR3nt: TGTGCCAGCAGCTTAAATGTGGCCTACGAGCAGTACTTC
CDR3aa: CASSLNVAYEQYF

v_gene: TRBV6-5
d_gene: -
j_gene: TRBJ2-2
abundance: once
CDR3nt: TGTGCCAGCCGTATGGGTACGAACACCGGGGAGCTGTTTTTT
CDR3aa: CASRMGTNTGELFF

v_gene: TRBV5-1
d_gene: -
j_gene: TRBJ1-1
abundance: -
CDR3nt: TGCGCCAGCAGCCCTAACGAGTGGACTGAAGCTTTCTTT
CDR3aa: CASSPNEWTEAFF

v_gene: TRBV3-1/TRBV3-2
d_gene: -
j_gene: TRBJ2-7
abundance: -
CDR3nt: TGTGCCAGCAGCGGACGATCGCAGCAGTACTTC
CDR3aa: CASSGRSQQYF

v_gene: TRBV6-5
d_gene: TRBD1
j_gene: TRBJ1-2
abundance: -
CDR3nt: TGTGCCAGCAGTTACGGGACAGGGAAAAACTATGGCTACATCTTC
CDR3aa: CASSYGTGKNYGYIF

v_gene: TRBV3-1/TRBV3-2
d_gene: TRBD2
j_gene: TRBJ2-1
abundance: few
CDR3nt: TGTGCCAGCAGTTACGGGGGGGACTCCTACAATGAGCAGTTCTTC
CDR3aa: CASSYGGDSYNEQFF

v_gene: TRBV19
d_gene: -
j_gene: TRBJ1-4
abundance: -
CDR3nt: TGTGCCAGTAGTCCCCCAGGGGCCCGACCACATAATGAAAAACTGTTTTTT
CDR3aa: CASSPPGARPHNEKLFF

v_gene: TRBV7-8
d_gene: -
j_gene: TRBJ2-2
abundance: -
CDR3nt: TGTGCCAGCAGCCGCCAAAGAACCGGGGAGCTGTTTTTT
CDR3aa: CASSRQRTGELFF

v_gene: TRBV27
d_gene: -
j_gene: TRBJ2-1
abundance: -
CDR3nt: TGTGCCAGCAGCTACGGACCCGACTTTGAGCAGTTCTTC
CDR3aa: CASSYGPDFEQFF

v_gene: TRBV7-7
d_gene: TRBD2
j_gene: TRBJ2-1
abundance: large
CDR3nt: TGTGCTAGCAGCCCTACTAGCGGGGGCCCCTTAGGGGAGCAGTTCTTC
CDR3aa: CASSPTSGGPLGEQFF

v_gene: TRBV27
d_gene: TRBD1
j_gene: TRBJ2-1
abundance: -
CDR3nt: TGTGCCAGCACAATAAGGGGGCTAGGTCTGGTACCTGGTGAGCAGTTCTTC
CDR3aa: CASTIRGLGLVPGEQFF

v_gene: TRBV4-1
d_gene: -
j_gene: TRBJ1-1
abundance: -
CDR3nt: TGCGCCAGTGTGGGGGGCTCGAACACTGAAGCTTTCTTT
CDR3aa: CASVGGSNTEAFF

v_gene: TRBV6-1
d_gene: -
j_gene: TRBJ1-2
abundance: -
CDR3nt: TGTGCCAGCAGTGATTCGTACTATGGCTACACCTTC
CDR3aa: CASSDSYYGYTF

v_gene: TRBV7-8
d_gene: -
j_gene: TRBJ1-2
abundance: once
CDR3nt: TGTGTCAGCAGCTCGGACGGGACTAACTATGGCTACACCTTC
CDR3aa: CVSSSDGTNYGYTF

v_gene: TRBV7-9
d_gene: TRBD1
j_gene: TRBJ1-5
abundance: -
CDR3nt: TGTGCCAGCGGACAGGGGAATCAGCCCCAGCATTTT
CDR3aa: CASGQGNQPQHF

v_gene: TRBV5-4
d_gene: -
j_gene: TRBJ2-2
abundance: -
CDR3nt: TGTGCCAGCAGCTTGGCGGACCGCGGGGAGCTGTTTTTT
CDR3aa: CASSLADRGELFF

v_gene: TRBV6-5
d_gene: -
j_gene: TRBJ1-2
abundance: -
CDR3nt: TGTGCCAGCAGAAGGGACTATGGCTACACCTTC
CDR3aa: CASRRDYGYTF

v_gene: TRBV4-2
d_gene: -
j_gene: TRBJ1-5
abundance: -
CDR3nt: TGTGCCAGCAGCCAACCGACAGGCAATCAGCCCCAGCATTTT
CDR3aa: CASSQPTGNQPQHF

v_gene: TRBV27
d_gene: -
j_gene: TRBJ2-3
abundance: -
CDR3nt: TGTGCCAGCGGTGAAGCGAGGGGCACAGATACGCAGTATTTT
CDR3aa: CASGEARGTDTQYF

v_gene: TRBV15
d_gene: -
j_gene: TRBJ1-6
abundance: -
CDR3nt: TGTGCCACCAGCAGAGATGTCGGGGGGGCCTCCTATAATTCACCCCTCCACTTT
CDR3aa: CATSRDVGGASYNSPLHF

v_gene: TRBV5-6
d_gene: -
j_gene: TRBJ2-5
abundance: -
CDR3nt: TGTGCCAGCAGCCCCAGGGGAGAGACCCAGTACTTC
CDR3aa: CASSPRGETQYF

v_gene: TRBV11-1
d_gene: -
j_gene: TRBJ2-1
abundance: -
CDR3nt: TGTGCCAGCAGCCGGGACGGCCTCAATGAGCAGTTCTTC
CDR3aa: CASSRDGLNEQFF

v_gene: TRBV4-3
d_gene: TRBD1
j_gene: TRBJ2-5
abundance: -
CDR3nt: TGCGCCAGCAGCCAAGAACGGACAGGGGGCTTGGAGACCCAGTACTTC
CDR3aa: CASSQERTGGLETQYF

v_gene: TRBV5-5
d_gene: -
j_gene: TRBJ2-3
abundance: -
CDR3nt: TGTGCCAGCAGCAGGGACCGCCCGGATACGCAGTATTTT
CDR3aa: CASSRDRPDTQYF

v_gene: TRBV27
d_gene: -
j_gene: TRBJ1-3
abundance: -
CDR3nt: TGTGCCAGCAGTTTATCCCAGGGGAGCACCATATATTTT
CDR3aa: CASSLSQGSTIYF

v_gene: TRBV3-1/TRBV3-2
d_gene: -
j_gene: TRBJ1-1
abundance: once
CDR3nt: TGTGCCAGCAGCCATCGGTATGGGAACACTGAAGCTTTCTTT
CDR3aa: CASSHRYGNTEAFF

v_gene: TRBV2
d_gene: -
j_gene: TRBJ2-2
abundance: -
CDR3nt: TGTGCCAGCAGGGACCTCTCGCCCGGGGAGCTGTTTTTT
CDR3aa: CASRDLSPGELFF

v_gene: TRBV25-1
d_gene: TRBD1
j_gene: TRBJ2-2
abundance: -
CDR3nt: TGTGCCAGCAGTGACTTGGGACAGGGGAACACCGGGGAGCTGTTTTTT
CDR3aa: CASSDLGQGNTGELFF

v_gene: TRBV24-1
d_gene: TRBD2
j_gene: TRBJ2-3
abundance: -
CDR3nt: TGTGCCACCAGTGATCAAGCGGGGGGCGGGTATACGCAGTATTTT
CDR3aa: CATSDQAGGGYTQYF

v_gene: TRBV6-5
d_gene: TRBD1
j_gene: TRBJ1-4
abundance: -
CDR3nt: TGTGCCAGCAGGAACAGGGGCGGGGATGAAAAACTGTTTTTT
CDR3aa: CASRNRGGDEKLFF

v_gene: TRBV7-2
d_gene: -
j_gene: TRBJ1-1
abundance: -
CDR3nt: TGTGCCAGCAGCTTAGTCGGGAACACTGAAGCTTTCTTT
CDR3aa: CASSLVGNTEAFF

v_gene: TRBV7-6
d_gene: TRBD1
j_gene: TRBJ1-6
abundance: -
CDR3nt: TGTGCCAGCAGCCGTGGACAGGGAAATTCACCCCTCCACTTT
CDR3aa: CASSRGQGNSPLHF

v_gene: TRBV7-9
d_gene: -
j_gene: TRBJ2-1
abundance: -
CDR3nt: TGTGCCAGCAGCTTATATCCCCTCAAATACAATGAGCAGTTCTTC
CDR3aa: CASSLYPLKYNEQFF